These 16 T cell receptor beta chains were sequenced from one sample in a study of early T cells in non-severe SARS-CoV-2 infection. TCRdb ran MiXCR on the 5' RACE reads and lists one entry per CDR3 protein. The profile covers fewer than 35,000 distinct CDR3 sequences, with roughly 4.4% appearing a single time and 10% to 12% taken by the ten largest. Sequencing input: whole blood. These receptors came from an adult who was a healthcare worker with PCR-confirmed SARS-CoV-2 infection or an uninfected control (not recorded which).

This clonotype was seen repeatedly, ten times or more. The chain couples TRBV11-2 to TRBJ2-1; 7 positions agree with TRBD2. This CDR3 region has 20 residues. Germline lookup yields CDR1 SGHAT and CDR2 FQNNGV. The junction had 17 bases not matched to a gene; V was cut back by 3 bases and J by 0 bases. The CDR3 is CASSLSRLRGVRGSYNEQFF. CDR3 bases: TGTGCCAGCAGCTTGTCTCGTCTTCGGGGGGTGAGAGGCTCCTACAATGAGCAGTTCTTC.

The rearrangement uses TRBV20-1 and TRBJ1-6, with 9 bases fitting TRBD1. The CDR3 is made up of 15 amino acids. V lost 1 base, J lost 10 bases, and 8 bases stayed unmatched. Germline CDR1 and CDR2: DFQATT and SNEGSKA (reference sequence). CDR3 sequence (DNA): TGCAGTGCTAGAGCAATACAGGGGGCGGTGTCACCCCTCCACTTT. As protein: CSARAIQGAVSPLHF.

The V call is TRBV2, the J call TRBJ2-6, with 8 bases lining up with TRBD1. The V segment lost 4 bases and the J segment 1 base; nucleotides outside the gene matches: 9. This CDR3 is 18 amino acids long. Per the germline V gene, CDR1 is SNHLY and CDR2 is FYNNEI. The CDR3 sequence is CASSVWNRGRSGANVLTF. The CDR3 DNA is TGTGCCAGCAGTGTGTGGAACAGGGGGAGATCTGGGGCCAACGTCCTGACTTTC.

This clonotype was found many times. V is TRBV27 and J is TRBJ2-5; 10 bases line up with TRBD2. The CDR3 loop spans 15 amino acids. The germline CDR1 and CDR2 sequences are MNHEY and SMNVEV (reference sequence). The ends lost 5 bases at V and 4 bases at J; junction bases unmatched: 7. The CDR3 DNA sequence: TGTGCCAGCAGTGACGGACTAGCGGTTAGAGAGACCCAGTACTTC. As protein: CASSDGLAVRETQYF.

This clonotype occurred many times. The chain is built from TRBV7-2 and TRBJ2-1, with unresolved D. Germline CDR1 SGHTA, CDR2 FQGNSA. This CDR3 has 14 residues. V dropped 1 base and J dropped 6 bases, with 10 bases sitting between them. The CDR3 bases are TGTGCCAGCAGCTTAGGTCCGGTGGGCAATGAGCAGTTCTTC. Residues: CASSLGPVGNEQFF.

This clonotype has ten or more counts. CDR3 sequence reads: CASSQHNSPLHF. CDR3 nucleotide sequence: TGTGCCAGCAGCCAACATAATTCACCCCTCCACTTT. The rearrangement joins TRBV4-2 to TRBJ1-6; no reliable D call. Trimming pared 2 bases from V and 5 bases from J, leaving 1 base between. Germline assignment: CDR1 LGHNA and CDR2 YNFKEQ. The CDR3 has 12 amino acids.

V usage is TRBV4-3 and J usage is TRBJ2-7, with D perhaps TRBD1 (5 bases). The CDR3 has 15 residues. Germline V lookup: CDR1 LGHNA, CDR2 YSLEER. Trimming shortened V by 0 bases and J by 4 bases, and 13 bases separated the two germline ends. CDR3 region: CASSQDLNRFYEQYF. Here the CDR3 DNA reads TGCGCCAGCAGCCAAGATCTGAACAGGTTTTACGAGCAGTACTTC.

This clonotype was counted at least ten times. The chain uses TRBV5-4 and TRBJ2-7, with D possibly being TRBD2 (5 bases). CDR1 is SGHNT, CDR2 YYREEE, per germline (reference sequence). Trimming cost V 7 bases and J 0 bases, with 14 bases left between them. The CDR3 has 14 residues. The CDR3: CASSAGVISYEQYF. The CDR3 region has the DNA TGTGCCAGCTCCGCGGGCGTTATCTCCTACGAGCAGTACTTC.

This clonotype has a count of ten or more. CDR3 sequence (DNA): TGTGCCAGCAGCTTGGGGGGGACCCGCTCCTACAATGAGCAGTTCTTC. It codes for CASSLGGTRSYNEQFF. The chain employs TRBV5-6 and TRBJ2-1; D is perhaps TRBD1 or TRBD2 (5 bases each). Per germline, CDR1 SGHDT and CDR2 YYEEEE. V lost 0 bases and J 0 bases, leaving 10 bases between the germline ends. The CDR3 extends over 16 amino acids.

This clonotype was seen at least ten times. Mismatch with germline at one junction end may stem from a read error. The CDR3 DNA reads as TGTGCTAGCAGCGATAGACAGGGGTCGGCCTCCTACAATGAGCAGTTCTTC. This sequence encodes CASSDRQGSASYNEQFF. This rearrangement joins TRBV7-7 to TRBJ2-1, with TRBD1 identical over 8 bases. CDR3 length equals 17 residues. Germline CDR1 is SSHAT and CDR2 is FNYEAQ (reference sequence).

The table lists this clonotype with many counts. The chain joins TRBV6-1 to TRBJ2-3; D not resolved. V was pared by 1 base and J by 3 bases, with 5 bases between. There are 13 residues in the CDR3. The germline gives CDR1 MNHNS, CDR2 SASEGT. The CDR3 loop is CASSEVWTDTQYF. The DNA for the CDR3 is TGTGCCAGCAGTGAAGTTTGGACAGATACGCAGTATTTT.

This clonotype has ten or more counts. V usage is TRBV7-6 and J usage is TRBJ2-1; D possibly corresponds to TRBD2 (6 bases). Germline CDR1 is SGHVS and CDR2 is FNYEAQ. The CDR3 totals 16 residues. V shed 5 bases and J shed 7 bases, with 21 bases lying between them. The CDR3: CASSVRVMGGDNEQFF. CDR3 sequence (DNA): TGTGCCAGCAGCGTACGGGTTATGGGGGGTGATAATGAGCAGTTCTTC.

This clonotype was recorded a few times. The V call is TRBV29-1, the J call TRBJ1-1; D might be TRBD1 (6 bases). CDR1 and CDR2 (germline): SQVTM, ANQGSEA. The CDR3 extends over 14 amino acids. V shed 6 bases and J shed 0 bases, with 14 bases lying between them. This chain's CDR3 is CSVDSQGMNTEAFF. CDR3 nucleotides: TGCAGCGTGGACAGTCAAGGGATGAACACTGAAGCTTTCTTT. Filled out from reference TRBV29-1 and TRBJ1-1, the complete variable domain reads SAVISQKPSRDICQRGTSLTIQCQVDSQVTMMFWYRQQPGQSLTLIATANQGSEATYESGFVIDKFPISRPNLTFSTLTVSNMSPEDSSIYLCSVDSQGMNTEAFFGQGTRLTVV.

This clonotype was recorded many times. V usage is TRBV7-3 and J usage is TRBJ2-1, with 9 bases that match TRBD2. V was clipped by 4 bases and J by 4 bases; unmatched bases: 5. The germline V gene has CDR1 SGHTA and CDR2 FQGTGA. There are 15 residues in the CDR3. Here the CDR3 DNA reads TGTGCCAGCAGCTCTTACCTAGCGGGATACAATGAGCAGTTCTTC. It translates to CASSSYLAGYNEQFF.

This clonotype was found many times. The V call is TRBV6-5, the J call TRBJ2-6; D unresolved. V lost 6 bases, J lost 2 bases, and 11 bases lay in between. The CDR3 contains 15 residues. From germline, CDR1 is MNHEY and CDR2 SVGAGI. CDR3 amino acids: CASREYLTGANVLTF. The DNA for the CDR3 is TGTGCCAGCAGAGAATATTTGACTGGGGCCAACGTCCTGACTTTC.

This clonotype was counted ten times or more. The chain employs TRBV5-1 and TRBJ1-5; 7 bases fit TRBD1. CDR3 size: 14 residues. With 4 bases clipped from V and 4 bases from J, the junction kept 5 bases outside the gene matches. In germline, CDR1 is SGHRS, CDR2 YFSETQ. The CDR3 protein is CASSAGQDNQPQHF. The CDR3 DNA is TGCGCCAGCAGCGCCGGACAGGATAATCAGCCCCAGCATTTT. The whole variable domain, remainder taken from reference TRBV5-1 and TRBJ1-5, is KAGVTQTPRYLIKTRGQQVTLSCSPISGHRSVSWYQQTPGQGLQFLFEYFSETQRNKGNFPGRFSGRQFSNSRSEMNVSTLELGDSALYLCASSAGQDNQPQHFGDGTRLSIL.